The 30 T cell receptor beta chains in this list originate from one sample, sequenced in a study of T cell repertoires in cytomegalovirus infection. TCRdb ran MiXCR on the reads and lists one entry per CDR3 protein. The table includes approximately 260,000 distinct CDR3 sequences, over 15% detected once. Sequencing input: CD8+ T cells from PBMCs. These receptors were collected from a human donor in good health (CMV status not recorded). Some clones in this sample may be carry-over from other donors' samples.

The rearrangement uses TRBV18 and TRBJ2-7, with D perhaps matching TRBD2 (6 bases). In germline, CDR1 is KGHSH, CDR2 LQKENI. With 3 bases removed from V and 6 bases from J, the gap between germline ends came to 9 bases. This CDR3 comprises 12 residues. The CDR3 reads CASSPGLAEQYF. For the CDR3, the DNA is TGTGCCAGCTCACCGGGACTCGCCGAGCAGTACTTC.

The chain is built from TRBV7-9 and TRBJ2-7, with D perhaps TRBD1 (6 bases). V lost 5 bases and J lost 0, with 23 bases in between. The CDR3 consists of 18 residues. Germline values: CDR1 SEHNR, CDR2 FQNEAQ (reference sequence). This CDR3 is CASSGSPSGQSDSYEQYF. CDR3 sequence (DNA): TGTGCCAGCAGCGGATCACCGTCTGGACAGAGTGACTCCTACGAGCAGTACTTC. Full variable domain (outside the CDR3, taken from reference TRBV7-9 and TRBJ2-7): DTGVSQNPRHKITKRGQNVTFRCDPISEHNRLYWYRQTLGQGPEFLTYFQNEAQLEKSRLLSDRFSAERPKGSFSTLEIQRTEQGDSAMYLCASSGSPSGQSDSYEQYFGPGTRLTVT.

This clonotype was counted ten times or more. The junction does not match germline at one end; this may be a read error. This chain joins TRBV7-8 and TRBJ1-2, with D tentatively TRBD1 (5 bases). Germline V gene sequence: CDR1 SGHVS, CDR2 FQNEAQ. CDR3 length: 11 residues. CDR3 bases: TGTGCCAGCAGCTACTGGGACGACGTCTCCTTC. Translated, it gives CASSYWDDVSF.

The chain carries TRBV20-1 and TRBJ1-1, with D unclear. The CDR3 has 12 amino acids. The germline V gene has CDR1 DFQATT and CDR2 SNEGSKA (reference sequence). The germline V and J ends were trimmed by 0 bases and 6 bases, with 8 bases remaining between them. The CDR3 nucleotides read TGCAGTGCTAGAGATCATCCGGCTGAAGCTTTCTTT. It yields the protein CSARDHPAEAFF.

This clonotype turned up a few times. CDR3 sequence: CASSYGWVGDTDTQYF. CDR3 DNA: TGTGCCAGCAGTTATGGCTGGGTGGGGGACACAGATACGCAGTATTTT. The V call is TRBV6-5, the J call TRBJ2-3; TRBD1 or TRBD2 may be the D gene (5 bases each). The CDR3 totals 16 residues. The V end lost 3 bases, the J end lost 2 bases, and 15 bases lay between the germline ends. Germline V gives CDR1 MNHEY, CDR2 SVGAGI.

This clonotype has a count of ten or more. The chain combines TRBV7-8 with TRBJ1-1; D is uncertain. Between the trimmed V and J ends, which lost 5 bases and 3 bases, there was a span of 10 bases. The length of the CDR3 is 13 residues. Germline CDR1 SGHVS, CDR2 FQNEAQ. The CDR3 coding sequence is TGTGCCAGCAGCGACAACACGGACACTGAAGCTTTCTTT. Translated: CASSDNTDTEAFF. Complete variable domain (other parts from reference TRBV7-8 and TRBJ1-1): GAGVSQSPRYKVAKRGQDVALRCDPISGHVSLFWYQQALGQGPEFLTYFQNEAQLDKSGLPSDRFFAERPEGSVSTLKIQRTQQEDSAVYLCASSDNTDTEAFFGQGTRLTVV.

The rearrangement joins TRBV3-1 to TRBJ1-1; unclear D gene. This CDR3 region has 13 residues. Trimming pared 5 bases from V and 1 base from J, leaving 8 bases between. Germline V gives CDR1 LGHDT, CDR2 YNNKEL (reference sequence). CDR3 region: CASSVIWNTEAFF. CDR3 bases: TGTGCCAGCAGCGTAATCTGGAACACTGAAGCTTTCTTT. Full variable domain (outside the CDR3, taken from reference TRBV3-1 and TRBJ1-1): DTAVSQTPKYLVTQMGNDKSIKCEQNLGHDTMYWYKQDSKKFLKIMFSYNNKELIINETVPNRFSPKSPDKAHLNLHINSLELGDSAVYFCASSVIWNTEAFFGQGTRLTVV.

The CDR3 is CASATSGSTDGQFF. For the CDR3, the DNA is TGTGCCAGCGCGACTAGCGGGAGTACGGATGGGCAGTTCTTC. V and J are TRBV27 and TRBJ2-1, with 12 bases identical to TRBD2. The V segment lost 8 bases and the J segment 12 bases; nucleotides outside the gene matches: 11. CDR1 MNHEY and CDR2 SMNVEV come from the germline V gene (reference sequence). This CDR3 is 14 amino acids long.

This clonotype has a count of ten or more. CDR3 protein: CASSQMTRGTGENYGYTF. The CDR3 region has the DNA TGTGCCAGCAGCCAAATGACCCGAGGGACAGGAGAAAACTATGGCTACACCTTC. The chain links TRBV7-6 to TRBJ1-2; 8 nucleotides agree with TRBD1. Germline values: CDR1 SGHVS, CDR2 FNYEAQ. The J segment lost 2 bases and the V segment lost 5 bases, leaving 16 bases of the junction unmatched. The CDR3 consists of 18 residues.

The V and J genes are TRBV10-3 and TRBJ1-2; 7 nucleotides line up with TRBD1. With V trimmed by 0 bases and J by 4 bases, 2 bases remained unmatched. The CDR3 loop spans 14 amino acids. Germline lookup yields CDR1 ENHRY and CDR2 SYGVKD. CDR3 sequence (DNA): TGTGCCATCAGTGAGTCAGGGGGCTCCTATGGCTACACCTTC. Amino acids: CAISESGGSYGYTF.

V is TRBV7-8 and J is TRBJ2-7; TRBD1 matches 11 bases. The junction had 4 bases not matched to a gene; V was cut back by 0 bases and J by 3 bases. This CDR3 has 16 residues. Germline V gene lookup returns CDR1 SGHVS and CDR2 FQNEAQ. CDR3 sequence reads: CASSLAGTGGIYEQYF. CDR3 nucleotides: TGTGCCAGCAGCTTAGCGGGGACAGGGGGGATCTACGAGCAGTACTTC.

For the CDR3, the DNA is TGTGCCAGCAGATCACGGCAGGGGGAAAGTGAGCAGTACTTC. This translates into CASRSRQGESEQYF. The V and J genes are TRBV28 and TRBJ2-7; 7 bases line up with TRBD1. The V gene's germline CDR1 is MDHEN and CDR2 SYDVKM. CDR3 size: 14 residues. The ends lost 6 bases at V and 7 bases at J; junction bases unmatched: 12.

The chain is built from TRBV6-1 and TRBJ1-4; 8 positions agree with TRBD1. The CDR3 extends over 14 amino acids. The ends lost 6 bases at V and 7 bases at J; junction bases unmatched: 7. From germline, CDR1 is MNHNS and CDR2 SASEGT. The CDR3 coding sequence is TGTGCCAGCAGATGGACAGGGCTTCGTGAAAAACTGTTTTTT. Amino acids: CASRWTGLREKLFF.

This clonotype was picked up many times. The chain carries TRBV6-5 and TRBJ1-3, with D unclear. V gave up 4 bases and J gave up 0 bases, with 10 bases separating them. The CDR3 is 15 residues long. Germline-derived CDR1 and CDR2 are MNHEY and SVGAGI. CDR3 sequence reads: CASSSPDGSGNTIYF. The CDR3 DNA reads TGTGCCAGCAGTTCCCCGGACGGCTCTGGAAACACCATATATTTT.

This clonotype appeared many times. V and J are TRBV4-1 and TRBJ1-1; no definite D call. The V gene lost 0 bases and the J gene lost 7 bases, with 12 bases spanning the gap. The CDR3 contains 14 residues. CDR1 MGHRA and CDR2 YSYEKL come from the germline V gene. This CDR3 reads CASSQDHSLLEAFF. The CDR3 DNA reads as TGCGCCAGCAGCCAAGATCACAGCCTGCTTGAAGCTTTCTTT.

The chain combines TRBV29-1 with TRBJ2-1, with a weak D call TRBD1 (5 bases). This CDR3 is built from 12 residues. Trimming stripped 3 bases from V and 3 bases from J, with 6 bases between. Germline-derived CDR1 and CDR2 are SQVTM and ANQGSEA. The CDR3 sequence is CSVDQGYNEQFF. CDR3 sequence (DNA): TGCAGCGTTGACCAGGGCTACAATGAGCAGTTCTTC.

In its sample, this clonotype was seen many times. The CDR3 coding sequence is TGTGCTAGTGTCTCCGGGGACCGCCGTAACTATGGCTACACCTTC. Protein sequence: CASVSGDRRNYGYTF. The J gene is TRBJ1-2, the V gene TRBV12-5; TRBD1 is a possible D gene (5 bases). V was clipped by 7 bases and J by 1 base, with 16 bases between them. This CDR3 comprises 15 residues. Germline values: CDR1 LGHNT, CDR2 FRNRAP.

The CDR3 DNA sequence: TGTGCCAGCAGCGTAGTTGGCGGAAGCACAGATACGCAGTATTTT. Translating it yields CASSVVGGSTDTQYF. V is TRBV9 and J is TRBJ2-3; D not resolved. Trimming shortened V by 0 bases and J by 0 bases, and 8 bases separated the two germline ends. Germline V gene lookup returns CDR1 SGDLS and CDR2 YYNGEE. The CDR3 spans 15 residues.

This clonotype occurred a few times. J is TRBJ2-3 and V is TRBV27, with 9 bases lining up with TRBD1. This CDR3 is built from 17 residues. Per the germline V gene, CDR1 is MNHEY and CDR2 is SMNVEV (reference sequence). Trimming removed 3 bases from V and 0 bases from J; junction bases left unmatched: 7. The chain's CDR3 is CASSFGTGRQSTDTQYF. The CDR3 DNA reads TGTGCCAGCAGTTTTGGGACAGGGCGTCAGAGCACAGATACGCAGTATTTT.

This chain connects TRBV5-4 to TRBJ2-1; tentative D call: TRBD2 (6 bases). CDR3 size: 16 residues. Germline lookup yields CDR1 SGHNT and CDR2 YYREEE (reference sequence). Trimming cost V 3 bases and J 0 bases, with 13 bases left between them. The CDR3 coding sequence is TGTGCCAGCAGCTCGCCATGGGGGGTCTCCTACAATGAGCAGTTCTTC. This sequence encodes CASSSPWGVSYNEQFF.

V and J are TRBV9 and TRBJ2-6; the D is unclear. Looked up from germline, CDR1 is SGDLS and CDR2 is YYNGEE. The germline V and J ends were trimmed by 0 bases and 0 bases, with 13 bases remaining between them. This CDR3 is 18 amino acids long. The CDR3 protein is CASSVEGSPGSGANVLTF. CDR3 in DNA: TGTGCCAGCAGCGTAGAGGGCTCACCGGGCTCTGGGGCCAACGTCCTGACTTTC. Using reference TRBV9 and TRBJ2-6 for the parts outside the CDR3, the full variable domain is DSGVTQTPKHLITATGQRVTLRCSPRSGDLSVYWYQQSLDQGLQFLIQYYNGEERAKGNILERFSAQQFPDLHSELNLSSLELGDSALYFCASSVEGSPGSGANVLTFGAGSRLTVL.

V gene TRBV9 combines with J gene TRBJ2-7, with a possible D match to TRBD1 (6 bases). CDR3 length: 17 residues. Germline CDR1 reads SGDLS; CDR2 reads YYNGEE. V was pared by 4 bases and J by 2 bases, with 22 bases between. CDR3 amino acids: CASSLGTGTPITYEQYF. CDR3 in DNA: TGTGCCAGCAGCCTAGGGACGGGGACACCGATCACCTACGAGCAGTACTTC.

About this clonotype: The junction departs from germline at one end; a sequencing error may be responsible. The chain combines TRBV29-1 with TRBJ2-1; D is tentatively TRBD1 or TRBD2 (6 bases each). The germline CDR1 and CDR2 sequences are SQVTM and ANQGSEA. This CDR3 is 13 amino acids long. For the CDR3, the DNA is TGCAGCGTCTACGGGGGCTCCTACAATGAGCACTTCTTC. This translates into CSVYGGSYNEHFF.

This clonotype has at least ten counts. This chain connects TRBV6-1 to TRBJ2-2, with D unclear. Germline-derived CDR1 and CDR2 are MNHNS and SASEGT. This CDR3 comprises 16 residues. V was clipped by 1 base and J by 0 bases, with 9 bases between them. For the CDR3, the DNA is TGTGCCAGCAGTGAAGTTTTATCTGCGAACACCGGGGAGCTGTTTTTT. It is translated as CASSEVLSANTGELFF.

The gene calls are TRBV14 and TRBJ1-6; the D is unclear. The V end was cut by 1 base, the J end by 5 bases, with 6 bases between. Germline-derived CDR1 and CDR2 are SGHDN and FVKESK. CDR3 size: 14 residues. CDR3 sequence: CASSQGLNNSPLHF. CDR3 DNA: TGTGCCAGCAGCCAAGGCCTGAATAATTCACCCCTCCACTTT.

The table lists this clonotype with a few counts. The V call is TRBV10-3, the J call TRBJ1-5; maybe TRBD1 (6 bases). CDR1 and CDR2 from the germline V gene are ENHRY and SYGVKD. Trimming cost V 0 bases and J 6 bases, with 12 bases left between them. The CDR3 totals 15 residues. For the CDR3, the DNA is TGTGCCATCAGTGAGTCGGTGGGGGCAAGTCAGCCCCAGCATTTT. This gives the protein CAISESVGASQPQHF.

This chain links TRBV2 with TRBJ1-1, with 7 bases matching TRBD1. The CDR3 runs 16 residues. Germline CDR1 reads SNHLY; CDR2 reads FYNNEI. With V trimmed by 5 bases and J by 5 bases, 14 bases remained unmatched. DNA of the CDR3: TGTGCCAGCAGTCTCTTTGAGGCAGGGGGAGAAACTGAAGCTTTCTTT. This gives the protein CASSLFEAGGETEAFF.

This chain connects TRBV29-1 to TRBJ1-1; D perhaps matches TRBD1 (5 bases). The CDR3 covers 12 residues. Trimming shortened V by 5 bases and J by 1 base, and 8 bases separated the two germline ends. Germline values: CDR1 SQVTM, CDR2 ANQGSEA. In nucleotides, the CDR3 is TGCAGCGTTAAGAGGGGGAACACTGAAGCTTTCTTT. It specifies CSVKRGNTEAFF.

In its sample, this clonotype was seen many times. CDR3 sequence (DNA): TGTGCCAGCAGCTACAAGGTTGGGTTGGGGTCTGAAGCTTTCTTT. Protein: CASSYKVGLGSEAFF. The V gene is TRBV7-3, the J gene TRBJ1-1, with D unclear. The V gene lost 4 bases and the J gene lost 6 bases, with 18 bases spanning the gap. This CDR3 spans 15 amino acids. Per germline, CDR1 SGHTA and CDR2 FQGTGA.

The chain employs TRBV19 and TRBJ1-1; maybe TRBD1 (6 bases). The germline V and J ends were trimmed by 5 bases and 5 bases, with 12 bases remaining between them. CDR1 is LNHDA and CDR2 is SQIVND in the germline V gene (reference sequence). The CDR3 is 13 residues long. The CDR3: CASSRGGLTEAFF. CDR3 in DNA: TGTGCCAGTAGTCGAGGGGGACTAACTGAAGCTTTCTTT.